This passage covers 19 T cell receptor beta chains from one sample sequenced in a study of CD8+ T cells in alopecia areata. Sample treatment: oral pan-JAK inhibitor, 5-10 mg twice daily. Extracted RNA was reverse transcribed into cDNA, the sequencing template. Method: immunoSEQ multiplex PCR; TCRdb's copy keeps in-frame clones and lacks some. Seen here are more than 110,000 clones, around four fifths observed once, and the top ten hold around a quarter. This sample comprised CD8+ T cells sorted from blood, obtained at week 4, from a patient treated with tofacitinib. These receptor sequences come from a human donor with alopecia areata.

V is TRBV4-1 and J is TRBJ2-7; TRBD1 agrees at 9 bases. This CDR3 spans 16 amino acids. The trim removed 4 bases at V and 3 bases at J, leaving 10 bases unmatched. The germline V gene encodes CDR1 MGHRA and CDR2 YSYEKL. The CDR3: CASSRYLGQGIYEQYF. CDR3 sequence (DNA): TGCGCCAGCAGCCGGTATTTGGGACAGGGAATCTACGAGCAGTACTTC.

The chain has TRBV10-3 and TRBJ1-2, with TRBD1 identical over 7 bases. The CDR3 extends over 15 amino acids. Germline V CDR1 and CDR2: ENHRY, SYGVKD. The junction had 14 bases not matched to a gene; V was cut back by 9 bases and J by 4 bases. The CDR3 region has the DNA TGTGCCATAGGACCGGGACAGAACTATTCCTATGGCTACACCTTC. Translating gives CAIGPGQNYSYGYTF.

This clone was recorded only once. The chain has TRBV13 and TRBJ1-1, with 7 bases identical to TRBD1. Germline V gene lookup returns CDR1 PRHDT and CDR2 FYEKMQ (reference sequence). CDR3 length: 14 amino acids. Unmatched junction bases numbered 7, after V lost 5 bases and J lost 4 bases. The CDR3 spells CASSTPGQITEAFF. The CDR3 bases are TGTGCCAGCAGCACACCGGGACAGATCACTGAAGCTTTCTTT.

This chain joins TRBV7-9 and TRBJ2-1, with D hard to call. The CDR3 loop spans 14 amino acids. The germline V gene has CDR1 SEHNR and CDR2 FQNEAQ (reference sequence). Deletions cut 4 bases from V and 11 bases from J, with 18 bases between. The CDR3 is CASSSHDIEAKQFF. CDR3 in DNA: TGTGCCAGCAGCTCACATGACATAGAGGCGAAGCAGTTCTTC.

The chain is built from TRBV6-5 and TRBJ2-7; maybe TRBD2 (6 bases). V gave up 5 bases and J gave up 3 bases, with 17 bases separating them. The CDR3 is 15 residues long. Germline-derived CDR1 and CDR2 are MNHEY and SVGAGI. This chain's CDR3 is CASSQSRDSDYEQYF. In nucleotides, the CDR3 is TGTGCCAGCAGTCAAAGCCGGGACTCGGACTACGAGCAGTACTTC.

Here the CDR3 reads CASSLFPGLGKDEQFF. DNA for the CDR3: TGTGCCAGCAGCTTATTTCCCGGACTCGGGAAGGATGAGCAGTTCTTC. This chain joins TRBV7-2 and TRBJ2-1, with a tentative D call TRBD2 (5 bases). Germline V gene lookup returns CDR1 SGHTA and CDR2 FQGNSA. CDR3 size: 16 residues. V lost 2 bases and J 8 bases, leaving 19 bases between the germline ends.

The chain joins TRBV30 to TRBJ2-1; TRBD1 aligns across 9 bases. Per germline, CDR1 GTSNPN and CDR2 SVGIG (reference sequence). The CDR3 spans 15 residues. After removal of 0 bases from V and 15 bases from J, the junction contained 15 bases not matched to a gene. CDR3 coding DNA: TGTGCCTGGAGTGTACCCCGACAGGGGGGTCCGGTAGGGTTCTTC. It codes for CAWSVPRQGGPVGFF.

The chain carries TRBV5-4 and TRBJ2-6; no definite D call. Trimming took off 1 base at V and 4 bases at J, with 3 bases between the two ends. There are 13 residues in the CDR3. Germline CDR1 is SGHNT and CDR2 is YYREEE (reference sequence). The DNA for the CDR3 is TGTGCCAGCAGCTTGAGCGGGGCCAACGTCCTGACTTTC. The encoded protein is CASSLSGANVLTF.

The V gene is TRBV5-1, the J gene TRBJ2-1; 7 bases map to TRBD2. This CDR3 region has 16 residues. V lost 4 bases to trimming and J lost 0 bases; unmatched junction nucleotides: 7. In germline, CDR1 is SGHRS, CDR2 YFSETQ. The CDR3 DNA reads TGCGCCAGCAGCCGCCGCGGGGGAAGCTCCTACAATGAGCAGTTCTTC. This codes for CASSRRGGSSYNEQFF.

The gene calls are TRBV23-1 and TRBJ2-3; D tentatively fits TRBD1 or TRBD2 (6 bases each). TRBV23-1 is designated an ORF whose function remains uncertain. Trimming removed 0 bases at V and 2 bases at J, with 12 bases between. CDR3 length equals 16 residues. The CDR3 here is CASSQSTGAPTDTQYF. Written as DNA, the CDR3 is TGCGCCAGCAGTCAATCGACGGGGGCCCCCACAGATACGCAGTATTTT.

The rearrangement uses TRBV13 and TRBJ1-6, with D tentatively TRBD1 (6 bases). Germline lookup yields CDR1 PRHDT and CDR2 FYEKMQ (reference sequence). V dropped 0 bases and J dropped 7 bases, with 10 bases sitting between them. This CDR3 comprises 15 residues. The CDR3 nucleotides are TGTGCCAGCAGCTTAGGACAGGGATCGAATTCACCCCTCCACTTT. The encoded protein is CASSLGQGSNSPLHF.

The CDR3 here is CASSYLRGSQETQYF. The CDR3 coding sequence is TGTGCCAGCAGTTACCTGAGGGGGAGCCAAGAGACCCAGTACTTC. The chain is built from TRBV6-5 and TRBJ2-5, with D possibly TRBD1 on 6 matching bases. Germline CDR1 is MNHEY and CDR2 is SVGAGI. The germline V and J ends were trimmed by 2 bases and 1 base, with 11 bases remaining between them. This CDR3 is 15 amino acids long.

This chain joins TRBV6-5 and TRBJ2-1; D may correspond to TRBD1 or TRBD2 (6 bases each). This CDR3 contains 13 residues. The ends were cut back, 6 bases at V and 6 bases at J, with 12 bases in the middle. The germline V gene encodes CDR1 MNHEY and CDR2 SVGAGI. The CDR3 here is CASSKQGGNEQFF. In nucleotides, the CDR3 is TGTGCCAGCAGCAAACAGGGAGGCAATGAGCAGTTCTTC.

CDR3 in amino acids: CASSQDVWSTEAFF. The CDR3 nucleotides read TGCGCCAGCAGCCAAGATGTATGGAGCACTGAAGCTTTCTTT. The V and J genes are TRBV4-1 and TRBJ1-1; D unclear. Germline V CDR1 and CDR2: MGHRA, YSYEKL. This CDR3 comprises 14 residues. The V gene lost 0 bases and the J gene lost 4 bases, with 9 bases spanning the gap.

J is TRBJ2-3 and V is TRBV4-1; D unresolved. Trimming removed 2 bases at V and 4 bases at J, with 7 bases between. This CDR3 spans 13 amino acids. Germline values: CDR1 MGHRA, CDR2 YSYEKL. The CDR3 loop reads CASSQLSSDTQYF. The CDR3 coding sequence is TGCGCCAGCAGCCAACTCAGTTCAGATACGCAGTATTTT.

V usage is TRBV5-4 and J usage is TRBJ2-3; 9 nucleotides line up with TRBD1. Trimming removed 2 bases from V and 3 bases from J; junction bases left unmatched: 1. Germline values: CDR1 SGHNT, CDR2 YYREEE (reference sequence). There are 14 residues in the CDR3. DNA of the CDR3: TGTGCCAGCAGCTTACAGGGGGCGACAGATACGCAGTATTTT. This encodes CASSLQGATDTQYF.

The J gene is TRBJ2-3, the V gene TRBV2; TRBD2 aligns across 12 bases. Germline CDR1 and CDR2: SNHLY and FYNNEI. The ends lost 6 bases at V and 3 bases at J; junction bases unmatched: 7. The CDR3 loop spans 16 amino acids. CDR3 amino acids: CASRPGLAGKTDTQYF. The CDR3 bases are TGTGCCAGCAGGCCCGGACTAGCGGGGAAAACAGATACGCAGTATTTT.

The chain recombines TRBV7-8 with TRBJ2-5; D remains ambiguous. CDR3 length: 12 amino acids. Germline-derived CDR1 and CDR2 are SGHVS and FQNEAQ. Trimming removed 0 bases from V and 4 bases from J, with 3 bases in between. The CDR3 DNA follows: TGTGCCAGCAGCTTAGCGTCAGAGACCCAGTACTTC. It encodes CASSLASETQYF.

The rearrangement links TRBV13 to TRBJ2-2; D is unclear. The V end was cut by 5 bases, the J end by 4 bases, with 20 bases between. Germline lookup yields CDR1 PRHDT and CDR2 FYEKMQ (reference sequence). CDR3 size: 17 residues. CDR3 loop: CASSLKQGPSGTGELFF. The CDR3 region has the DNA TGTGCCAGCAGCCTAAAACAAGGGCCCTCGGGCACCGGGGAGCTGTTTTTT.